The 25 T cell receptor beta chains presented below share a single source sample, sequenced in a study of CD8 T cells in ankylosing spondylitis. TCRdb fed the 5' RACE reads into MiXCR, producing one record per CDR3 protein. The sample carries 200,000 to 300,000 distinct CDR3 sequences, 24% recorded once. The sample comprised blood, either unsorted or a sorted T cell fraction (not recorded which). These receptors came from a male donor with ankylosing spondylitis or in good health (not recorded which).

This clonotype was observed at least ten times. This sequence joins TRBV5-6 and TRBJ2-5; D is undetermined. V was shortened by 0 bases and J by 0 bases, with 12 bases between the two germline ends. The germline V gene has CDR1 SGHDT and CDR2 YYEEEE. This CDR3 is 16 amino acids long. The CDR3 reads CASSLGGKTYQETQYF. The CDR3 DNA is TGTGCCAGCAGCTTGGGAGGAAAAACATACCAAGAGACCCAGTACTTC.

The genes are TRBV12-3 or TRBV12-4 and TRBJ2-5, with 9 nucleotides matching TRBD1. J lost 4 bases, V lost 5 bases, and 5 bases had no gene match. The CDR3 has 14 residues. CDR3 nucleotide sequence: TGTGCCAGCAGTGGGGGACAGGGTAGAGAGACCCAGTACTTC. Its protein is CASSGGQGRETQYF.

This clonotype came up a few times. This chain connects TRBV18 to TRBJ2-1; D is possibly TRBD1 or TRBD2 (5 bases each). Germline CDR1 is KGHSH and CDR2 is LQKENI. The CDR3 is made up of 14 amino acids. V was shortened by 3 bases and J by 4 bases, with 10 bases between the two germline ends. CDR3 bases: TGTGCCAGCTCACCCGACTGGGGGTACAATGAGCAGTTCTTC. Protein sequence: CASSPDWGYNEQFF.

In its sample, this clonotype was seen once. CDR3 protein: CASSPPGDRKAYGYTF. The DNA of the CDR3 is TGTGCCAGCTCACCACCCGGGGACCGAAAGGCCTATGGCTACACCTTC. The chain has TRBV18 and TRBJ1-2; perhaps TRBD1 as D (5 bases). The CDR3 is 16 amino acids. The germline V gene has CDR1 KGHSH and CDR2 LQKENI. V dropped 0 bases and J dropped 4 bases, with 15 bases sitting between them.

In nucleotides, the CDR3 is TGTGCCAGCAGTGATGGACTGCGGAGCTATGGCTACACCTTC. This gives the protein CASSDGLRSYGYTF. The chain couples TRBV27 to TRBJ1-2; D is unclear. The germline V and J ends were trimmed by 5 bases and 4 bases, with 14 bases remaining between them. Germline values: CDR1 MNHEY, CDR2 SMNVEV (reference sequence). This CDR3 has 14 amino acids.

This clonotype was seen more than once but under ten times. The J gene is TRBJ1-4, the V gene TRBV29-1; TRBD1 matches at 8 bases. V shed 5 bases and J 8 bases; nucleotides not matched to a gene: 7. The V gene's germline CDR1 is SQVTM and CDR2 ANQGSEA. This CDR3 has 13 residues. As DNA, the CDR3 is TGCAGCGTTAGACAGGGGATTGGGGAAAAACTGTTTTTT. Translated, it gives CSVRQGIGEKLFF.

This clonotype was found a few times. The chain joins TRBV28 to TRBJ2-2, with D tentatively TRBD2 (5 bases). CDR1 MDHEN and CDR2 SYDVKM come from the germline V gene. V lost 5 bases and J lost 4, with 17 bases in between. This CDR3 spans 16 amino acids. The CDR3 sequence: CASSLSGNSPTGELFF. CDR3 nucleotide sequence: TGTGCCAGCAGTCTGTCCGGGAATAGTCCCACCGGGGAGCTGTTTTTT.

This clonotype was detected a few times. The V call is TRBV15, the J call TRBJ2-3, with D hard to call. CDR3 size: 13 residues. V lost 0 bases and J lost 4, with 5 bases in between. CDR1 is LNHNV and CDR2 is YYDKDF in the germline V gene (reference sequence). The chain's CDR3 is CATSRDIPDTQYF. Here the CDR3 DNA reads TGTGCCACCAGCAGAGATATCCCAGATACGCAGTATTTT.

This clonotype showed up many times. CDR3 bases: TGCGCCAGCAGCCAAGCCCCAGGGATGAGTGGAAACACCATATATTTT. Translation: CASSQAPGMSGNTIYF. The chain joins TRBV4-1 to TRBJ1-3; D is possibly TRBD1 (5 bases). The CDR3 length is 16 residues. V was trimmed by 1 base and J by 3 bases, leaving 13 bases between them. Germline V gene data show CDR1 as MGHRA and CDR2 as YSYEKL.

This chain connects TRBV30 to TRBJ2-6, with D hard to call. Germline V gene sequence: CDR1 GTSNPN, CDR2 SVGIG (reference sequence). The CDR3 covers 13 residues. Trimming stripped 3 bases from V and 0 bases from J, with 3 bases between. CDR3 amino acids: CAWRGSGANVLTF. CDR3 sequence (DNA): TGTGCCTGGAGGGGCTCTGGGGCCAACGTCCTGACTTTC.

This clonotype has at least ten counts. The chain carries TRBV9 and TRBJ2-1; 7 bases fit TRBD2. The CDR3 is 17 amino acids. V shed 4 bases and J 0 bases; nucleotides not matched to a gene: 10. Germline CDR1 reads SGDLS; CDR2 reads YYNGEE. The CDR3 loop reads CASSPWGGGYSYNEQFF. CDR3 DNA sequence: TGTGCCAGCAGCCCCTGGGGGGGGGGGTACTCCTACAATGAGCAGTTCTTC.

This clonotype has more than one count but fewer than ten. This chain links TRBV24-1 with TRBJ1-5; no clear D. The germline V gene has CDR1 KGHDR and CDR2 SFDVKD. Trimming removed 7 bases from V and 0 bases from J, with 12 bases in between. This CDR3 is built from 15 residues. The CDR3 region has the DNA TGTGCCACCAGCCCAAAAGGCTATAGCAATCAGCCCCAGCATTTT. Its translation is CATSPKGYSNQPQHF.

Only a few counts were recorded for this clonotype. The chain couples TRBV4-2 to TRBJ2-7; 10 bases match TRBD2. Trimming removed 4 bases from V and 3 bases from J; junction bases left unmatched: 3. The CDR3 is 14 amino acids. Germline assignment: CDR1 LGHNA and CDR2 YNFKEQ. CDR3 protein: CASSLLAGNYEQYF. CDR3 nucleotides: TGTGCCAGCAGCCTACTAGCGGGGAACTACGAGCAGTACTTC.

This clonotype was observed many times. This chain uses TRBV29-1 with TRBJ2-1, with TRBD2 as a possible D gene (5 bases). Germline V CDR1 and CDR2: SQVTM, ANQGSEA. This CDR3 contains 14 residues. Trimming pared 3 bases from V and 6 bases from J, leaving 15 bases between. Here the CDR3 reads CSVEERVEINEQFF. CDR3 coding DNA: TGCAGCGTTGAGGAGAGGGTAGAGATCAATGAGCAGTTCTTC.

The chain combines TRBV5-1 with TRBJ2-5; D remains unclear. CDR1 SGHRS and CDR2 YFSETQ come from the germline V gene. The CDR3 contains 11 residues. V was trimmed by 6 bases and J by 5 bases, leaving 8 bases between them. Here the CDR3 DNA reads TGCGCCAGCACCTTTGAGGAGACCCAGTACTTC. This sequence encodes CASTFEETQYF.

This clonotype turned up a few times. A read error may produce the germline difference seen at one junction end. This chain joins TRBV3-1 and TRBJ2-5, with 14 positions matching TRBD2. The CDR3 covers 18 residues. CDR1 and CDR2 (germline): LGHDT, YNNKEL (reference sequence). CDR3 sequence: CTSSFLGLAGAYQETQYF. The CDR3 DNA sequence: TGTACCAGCAGTTTTCTGGGACTAGCGGGGGCGTACCAAGAGACCCAGTACTTC.

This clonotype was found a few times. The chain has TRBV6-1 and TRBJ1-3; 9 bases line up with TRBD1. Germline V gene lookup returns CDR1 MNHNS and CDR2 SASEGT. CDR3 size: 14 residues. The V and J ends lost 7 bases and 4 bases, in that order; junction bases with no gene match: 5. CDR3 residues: CASTDTGGGNTIYF. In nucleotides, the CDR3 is TGTGCCAGCACTGATACAGGGGGCGGAAACACCATATATTTT.

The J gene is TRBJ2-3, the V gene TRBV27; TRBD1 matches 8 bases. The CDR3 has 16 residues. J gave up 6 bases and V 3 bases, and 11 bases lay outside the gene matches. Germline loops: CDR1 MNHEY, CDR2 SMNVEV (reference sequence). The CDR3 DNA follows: TGTGCCAGCAGTTTGAGGACAGGGACGGGGCGGGATACGCAGTATTTT. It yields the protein CASSLRTGTGRDTQYF.

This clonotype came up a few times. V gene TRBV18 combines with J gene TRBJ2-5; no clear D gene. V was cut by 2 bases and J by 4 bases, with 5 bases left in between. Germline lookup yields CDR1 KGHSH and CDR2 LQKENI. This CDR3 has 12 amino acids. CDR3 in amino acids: CASSPTPETQYF. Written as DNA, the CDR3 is TGTGCCAGCTCACCAACCCCAGAGACCCAGTACTTC.

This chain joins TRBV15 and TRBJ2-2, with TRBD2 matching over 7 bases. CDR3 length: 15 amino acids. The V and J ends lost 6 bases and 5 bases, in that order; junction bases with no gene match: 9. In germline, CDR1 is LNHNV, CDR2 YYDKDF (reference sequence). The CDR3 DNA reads TGTGCCACCAGGGGAGGGCTGGATCGGACCGGGGAGCTGTTTTTT. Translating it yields CATRGGLDRTGELFF.

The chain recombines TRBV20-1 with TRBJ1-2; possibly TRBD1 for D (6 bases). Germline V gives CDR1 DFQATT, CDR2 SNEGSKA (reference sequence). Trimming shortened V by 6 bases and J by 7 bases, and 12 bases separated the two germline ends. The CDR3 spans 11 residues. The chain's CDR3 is CSAQGISGYTF. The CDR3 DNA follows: TGCAGTGCACAGGGAATAAGTGGCTACACCTTC.

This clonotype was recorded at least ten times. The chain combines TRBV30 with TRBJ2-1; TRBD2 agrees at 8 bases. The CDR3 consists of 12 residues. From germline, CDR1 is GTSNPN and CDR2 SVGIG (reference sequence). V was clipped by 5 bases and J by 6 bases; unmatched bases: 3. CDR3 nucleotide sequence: TGTGCCTGGTCCGGGGGGGCCAATGAGCAGTTCTTC. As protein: CAWSGGANEQFF.

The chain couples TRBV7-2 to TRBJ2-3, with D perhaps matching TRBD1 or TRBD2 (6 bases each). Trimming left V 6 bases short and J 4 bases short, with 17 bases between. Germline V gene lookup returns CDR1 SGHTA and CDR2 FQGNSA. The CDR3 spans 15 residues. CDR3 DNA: TGTGCCAGCAGTGTGGGGGGCGGCGGTCCAGATACGCAGTATTTT. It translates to CASSVGGGGPDTQYF.

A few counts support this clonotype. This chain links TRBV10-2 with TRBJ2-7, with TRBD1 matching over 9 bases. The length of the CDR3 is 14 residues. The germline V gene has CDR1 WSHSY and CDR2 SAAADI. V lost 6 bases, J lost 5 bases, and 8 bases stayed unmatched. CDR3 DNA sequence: TGCGCCAGCAGGAAACAGGGGGCCCCTAACGAGCAGTACTTC. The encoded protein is CASRKQGAPNEQYF.

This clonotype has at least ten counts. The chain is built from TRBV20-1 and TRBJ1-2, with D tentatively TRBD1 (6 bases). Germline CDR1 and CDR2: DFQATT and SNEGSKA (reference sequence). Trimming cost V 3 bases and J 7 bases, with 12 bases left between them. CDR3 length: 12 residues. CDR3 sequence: CSASVGGSGYTF. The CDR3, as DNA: TGCAGTGCTAGCGTGGGGGGCAGTGGCTACACCTTC.